This T cell receptor (beta chain) was observed in a study of blood T cells in healthy people across ages. General study points: No conclusive comparison of naive versus antigen-experienced cells was possible with unsorted PBMCs.

Roughly 9.2 milliliters of peripheral blood were drawn from each donor into EDTA-treated tubes. PBMCs were isolated at a quantity of at least 6 million per sample. About this clonotype: Its antigen is currently unknown.

This CDR3 comprises 14 residues. V lost 7 bases to trimming and J lost 2 bases; unmatched junction nucleotides: 4. Germline V gives CDR1 SGHTA, CDR2 FQGNSA. A second PCR of roughly 7 to 11 cycles used a sample-barcoded 5' primer and a J-beta primer mix. A 12-random-nucleotide template-switch adaptor tagged each cDNA molecule. TCRdb fed the 5' RACE reads into MiXCR, producing one record per CDR3 protein. This sample has 980,000 or so distinct CDR3 sequences, with 45% to 50% found just once. The clonotype was recovered from a man aged 25 to 40 in good health. Sequenced: blood. The chain carries TRBV7-2 and TRBJ2-1, with 8 bases aligning to TRBD2. CDR3 nucleotides: TGTGCCAGCAACAGCGGGGGCCCCTACAATGAGCAGTTCTTC. Residues: CASNSGGPYNEQFF.